A selection of T cell receptor beta chains follows, all from one sample in a study of blood T cell repertoires in COVID-19. Here immunoSEQ multiplex PCR was the method, and the copy in TCRdb shows in-frame clones only, minus some. This repertoire shows 100,000 to 150,000 clones, approximately 86% found once; its top ten account for 9.5% to 12%. Source material: peripheral blood. All receptors derive from a woman in her 70s with COVID-19, enrolled during active disease. Each CDR3 is given with its conserved first and last residue. A D gene is named only where the DNA matches it firmly. Rows give clone size only sometimes, using once, few, many, or a class for an expanded clone.

cdr3_nt,cdr3_aa,j_call,d_call,v_call,clone_size
TGTGCCACCAGCAGAGATCGGGTGGCCGGGGAGCTGTTTTTT,CATSRDRVAGELFF,TRBJ2-2,-,TRBV15,-
TGTGCCAGCAGTACACCCCGAGGACAGGGAGCGACCCAGTACTTC,CASSTPRGQGATQYF,TRBJ2-5,TRBD1,TRBV28,-
TGTGCCAGCAGCTTGAAAGGGGTCAGTAGACTCTCTGGAAACACCATATATTTT,CASSLKGVSRLSGNTIYF,TRBJ1-3,-,TRBV5-5,few
TGTGCCAGCAGTGAAAGGACAGGGTCGAATGAGCAGTTCTTC,CASSERTGSNEQFF,TRBJ2-1,TRBD1,TRBV6-1,-
TGTGCCAGCAGTTTATCGCCAGGGGTTATATGGTACGAGCAGTACTTC,CASSLSPGVIWYEQYF,TRBJ2-7,-,TRBV27,-
TGTGCCAGCAGCAATTGGGGGGTCCGCCAAGAGACCCAGTACTTC,CASSNWGVRQETQYF,TRBJ2-5,-,TRBV14,-
TGCGCCAGCAGCCAAGAACAGGGGTACGAGCAGTACTTC,CASSQEQGYEQYF,TRBJ2-7,TRBD1,TRBV4-1,-
TGTGCCAGCAGCTGGGACAGAAACTCTGGAAACACCATATATTTT,CASSWDRNSGNTIYF,TRBJ1-3,TRBD1,TRBV7-9,once
TGTGCCAGCAGTGAAGGGGGAGCGGGGGGAGGCTATGGGGCCAACGTCCTGACTTTC,CASSEGGAGGGYGANVLTF,TRBJ2-6,TRBD2,TRBV6-1,-
TGTGCCACCACGCTCTCTAGGGGCTCCTACGAGCAGTACTTC,CATTLSRGSYEQYF,TRBJ2-7,-,TRBV15,-
TGTGCCAGCAGGGGACAGGGTGCCTACGAGCAGTACTTC,CASRGQGAYEQYF,TRBJ2-7,TRBD1,TRBV6-5,-
TGCAGCGCCCGTTACCTGACTAGCGTGGGCCGGGTGGCCCAGTACTTC,CSARYLTSVGRVAQYF,TRBJ2-5,TRBD2,TRBV29-1,-
TGCGCCAGCAGCTCAGGCGGGGGCCTCTCGTCTGGAAACACCATATATTTT,CASSSGGGLSSGNTIYF,TRBJ1-3,-,TRBV5-1,-
TGTGCCAGCAGTTTGAACTTCCTAGCGAACACCGGGGAGCTGTTTTTT,CASSLNFLANTGELFF,TRBJ2-2,-,TRBV28,-
TGTGCCAGCTCACAACGTGTGTTGGTAGCGGGTTCCTTTAACGAGCAGTACTTC,CASSQRVLVAGSFNEQYF,TRBJ2-7,TRBD2,TRBV18,-
TGCGCCAGCGGCCGGGACAGGCGATCCAATGAGCAGTTCTTC,CASGRDRRSNEQFF,TRBJ2-1,TRBD1,TRBV10-1,-
TGTGCCAGCAGCTCCCCAAACAGGGGAAGGGCAGATACGCAGTATTTT,CASSSPNRGRADTQYF,TRBJ2-3,TRBD1,TRBV7-8,once
TGCGCCAGCAGCACCGGACTAGCGGGACCCGGGGAGCTGTTTTTT,CASSTGLAGPGELFF,TRBJ2-2,TRBD2,TRBV5-1,few
TGTGCCAGCAGTCCCGGACAGGGTCGCAATCAGCCCCAGCATTTT,CASSPGQGRNQPQHF,TRBJ1-5,TRBD1,TRBV27,-
TGTGCCAGCAGTTCAAGAGGGTATTCACCCCTCCACTTT,CASSSRGYSPLHF,TRBJ1-6,-,TRBV28,-
TGTGCCAGCAGCACTAGTGGGGGCGAGTACGAGCAGTACTTC,CASSTSGGEYEQYF,TRBJ2-7,-,TRBV7-2,-
TGTGCCAGCGGGAACTTACAGGGCTATGGCTACACCTTC,CASGNLQGYGYTF,TRBJ1-2,-,TRBV12-3/TRBV12-4,-
TGTGCCAGCAGTGAAGTCGGGATCGGCACCGGGGAGCTGTTTTTT,CASSEVGIGTGELFF,TRBJ2-2,-,TRBV2,-
TGTGCCAGCAGCTTGGGGGCAGAGCAGCCCCAGCATTTT,CASSLGAEQPQHF,TRBJ1-5,-,TRBV5-4,-
TGTGCCAGCAGCGGGACAGGGGGGACCTATGGCTACACCTTC,CASSGTGGTYGYTF,TRBJ1-2,TRBD1,TRBV27,-
TGTGCCAGCAGCCCACGACTAGCGGGGGCGTTCACCGGGGAGCTGTTTTTT,CASSPRLAGAFTGELFF,TRBJ2-2,TRBD2,TRBV9,-
TGTGCCAGCTCATATAGAACGGAGACCCAGTACTTC,CASSYRTETQYF,TRBJ2-5,-,TRBV18,-
TGTGCCAGCAGTCGACCGGGACAGGGGTTGGAGACCCAGTACTTC,CASSRPGQGLETQYF,TRBJ2-5,TRBD1,TRBV28,-
TGTGCCAGCAGCCAAGATCGAGGTGGGTGGTCCTACGAGCAGTACTTC,CASSQDRGGWSYEQYF,TRBJ2-7,-,TRBV14,-
TGTGCCAGCAGTGAAAATCGAGGGATGGGTTACGAGCAGTACTTC,CASSENRGMGYEQYF,TRBJ2-7,-,TRBV2,-
TGTGCCACCAGCTATGGACAGGTCTATGGCTACACCTTC,CATSYGQVYGYTF,TRBJ1-2,TRBD1,TRBV15,-
TGTGCCAGCAGCGTGGACAGGCGAGAAGCTTTCTTT,CASSVDRREAFF,TRBJ1-1,TRBD1,TRBV5-4,-
TGCGCCAGCAGCCAAGAATCGAACAGGGGTAGCTCACCCCTCCACTTT,CASSQESNRGSSPLHF,TRBJ1-6,TRBD1,TRBV4-1,-
TGCAGTGCTAGTAAGGGTAGCGGGGGCCAAGAGACCCAGTACTTC,CSASKGSGGQETQYF,TRBJ2-5,TRBD2,TRBV20-1,-
TGCGCCAGCAGCTTGGCCAGTGCAGGCAGTGAACTCCACTTT,CASSLASAGSELHF,TRBJ1-6,-,TRBV5-1,-
TGTGCCAGCAGCTTACAGTCAGGGCTAGGAAATTCACCCCTCCACTTT,CASSLQSGLGNSPLHF,TRBJ1-6,-,TRBV7-3,-
TGTGCCAGCAGCGAGCCTACAGGGGCAGATACGCAGTATTTT,CASSEPTGADTQYF,TRBJ2-3,TRBD1,TRBV28,-
TGTGCCAGCAGTTTATCCACAGGGGGTCCTTTTTACGAGCAGTACTTC,CASSLSTGGPFYEQYF,TRBJ2-7,TRBD1,TRBV28,few
TGTGCCAGTAGTGATCAGCGGGGGAGGAAAGAGACCCAGTACTTC,CASSDQRGRKETQYF,TRBJ2-5,TRBD2,TRBV19,once
TGTGCCAGCAGCAGTGGACATGCGGGGGTAAGTCAGCCCCAGCATTTT,CASSSGHAGVSQPQHF,TRBJ1-5,-,TRBV21-1,-
TGTGCCAGCAGGATAAACCCTACCACCGGGGAGCTGTTTTTT,CASRINPTTGELFF,TRBJ2-2,-,TRBV6-5,-
TGTGCCAGCAGCTTGGGACGCTGGCCGGGGGGGACCGGGACCGGGGAGCTGTTTTTT,CASSLGRWPGGTGTGELFF,TRBJ2-2,TRBD2,TRBV5-4,-
TGTGCCAGCAGCTTCGTAGTACAGGGGGCAGGGGGCTACACCTTC,CASSFVVQGAGGYTF,TRBJ1-2,TRBD1,TRBV7-2,-
TGCGCCAGCGCGGGGGGAAGGGATAGTGGCTACACCTTC,CASAGGRDSGYTF,TRBJ1-2,-,TRBV10-1,once
TGTGCCAGCAGGGATAGAGGCGTTGGCTACGAGCAGTACTTC,CASRDRGVGYEQYF,TRBJ2-7,-,TRBV6-5,-
TGTGCCAGCAGAGCCGGGACTAGCATCCACGAGCAGTACTTC,CASRAGTSIHEQYF,TRBJ2-7,TRBD2,TRBV2,once
TGCGCCAGCAGCCTGCCTAAACAGGCTTCGCAAGAGACCCAGTACTTC,CASSLPKQASQETQYF,TRBJ2-5,-,TRBV5-1,once
TGTGCCAGCAGCCAACAACCTTACAGGGTGAGACGGCACGAGCAGTACTTC,CASSQQPYRVRRHEQYF,TRBJ2-7,-,TRBV3-1/TRBV3-2,-
TGTGCCAGCAGCCCGAACAGGGCCTGGGACTATGGCTACACCTTC,CASSPNRAWDYGYTF,TRBJ1-2,-,TRBV7-9,once
TGTGCCAGCTCACCAGGGGAGAGCTATGGCTACACCTTC,CASSPGESYGYTF,TRBJ1-2,-,TRBV18,once
TGTGCCAGCAGTCCCCGGACAGGGAGCTCTGGAAACACCATATATTTT,CASSPRTGSSGNTIYF,TRBJ1-3,TRBD1,TRBV27,once
TGTGCCAGCAGTTTTACTCCTGACAGGGGGTATGGCTACACCTTC,CASSFTPDRGYGYTF,TRBJ1-2,TRBD1,TRBV6-5,-